Shown below are 9 T cell receptor beta chains from a single sample sequenced in a study of shared clonotypes between healthy human individuals. The naive CD8 subset, CD45RO-negative cells positively selected for CCR7, excluded terminally differentiated effector memory CD45RA+ cells. Clones were sequenced by immunoSEQ multiplex PCR, and TCRdb holds only the in-frame ones, with some missing. Among 2 million to 2.5 million clones listed, about 92% were seen once. Sequencing used naive CD8+ T cells from PBMCs. The source of these receptors is a man between 18 and 29 years old in good health. Some clones in this sample may be carry-over from other donors' samples.

This clone was seen only once. The chain combines TRBV27 with TRBJ1-1, with a tentative D call TRBD1 (5 bases). The CDR3 is 14 residues long. CDR1 MNHEY and CDR2 SMNVEV come from the germline V gene (reference sequence). V was cut by 8 bases and J by 6 bases, with 19 bases left in between. The DNA for the CDR3 is TGTGCCAGCCGGGACTCCTTGGGGCGGCCTGAAGCTTTCTTT. Translation: CASRDSLGRPEAFF.

The chain carries TRBV9 and TRBJ2-3, with 9 bases lining up with TRBD1. V lost 3 bases, J lost 7 bases, and 9 bases stayed unmatched. From germline, CDR1 is SGDLS and CDR2 YYNGEE. CDR3 length equals 15 residues. The CDR3 protein is CASSGPTGGANTQYF. For the CDR3, the DNA is TGTGCCAGCAGCGGGCCTACAGGGGGCGCAAATACGCAGTATTTT.

This chain joins TRBV2 and TRBJ1-4, with D hard to call. Germline-derived CDR1 and CDR2 are SNHLY and FYNNEI. V dropped 2 bases and J dropped 0 bases, with 7 bases sitting between them. This CDR3 is 15 amino acids long. In DNA, the CDR3 is TGTGCCAGCAGTGAATCGAGTGCAACTAATGAAAAACTGTTTTTT. Its protein is CASSESSATNEKLFF.

This chain connects TRBV11-2 to TRBJ2-1; 8 bases agree with TRBD1. The CDR3 runs 16 residues. With V trimmed by 1 base and J by 4 bases, 6 bases remained unmatched. Germline assignment: CDR1 SGHAT and CDR2 FQNNGV. The CDR3 reads CASSLGPDRAYNEQFF. The CDR3 DNA follows: TGTGCCAGCAGCTTAGGTCCGGACAGGGCTTACAATGAGCAGTTCTTC.

The chain is built from TRBV27 and TRBJ1-2; D is perhaps TRBD1 (6 bases). Trimming took 6 bases from V and 4 from J, leaving 18 bases between them. Germline assignment: CDR1 MNHEY and CDR2 SMNVEV (reference sequence). The CDR3 covers 15 residues. DNA for the CDR3: TGTGCCAGCAGCTCCACGACCGGGGGCCTCTATGGCTACACCTTC. Its translation is CASSSTTGGLYGYTF.

The chain uses TRBV5-1 and TRBJ2-3, with D unclear. V was shortened by 1 base and J by 6 bases, with 15 bases between the two germline ends. The CDR3 covers 15 residues. Germline CDR1 and CDR2: SGHRS and YFSETQ. The DNA for the CDR3 is TGCGCCAGCAGCTTGAGACATCCGCTGGCGGATACGCAGTATTTT. Amino acid sequence: CASSLRHPLADTQYF.

This rearrangement joins TRBV7-8 to TRBJ1-2; no definite D call. The CDR3 length is 14 residues. CDR1 SGHVS and CDR2 FQNEAQ come from the germline V gene. V gave up 5 bases and J gave up 2 bases, with 12 bases separating them. CDR3 loop: CASSGRAKNYGYTF. In DNA form, the CDR3 reads TGTGCCAGCAGCGGAAGGGCCAAGAACTATGGCTACACCTTC.

The chain recombines TRBV6-6 with TRBJ1-4; D remains unclear. V was cut by 6 bases and J by 3 bases, with 14 bases left in between. The V gene's germline CDR1 is MNHNY and CDR2 SVGAGI (reference sequence). This CDR3 is 15 amino acids long. The CDR3 loop reads CASRPDRAANEKLFF. CDR3 in DNA: TGTGCCAGCAGACCTGACCGGGCGGCTAATGAAAAACTGTTTTTT.

The chain is built from TRBV28 and TRBJ2-7, with a weak D call TRBD2 (5 bases). This CDR3 comprises 12 residues. V lost 10 bases and J lost 1, with 11 bases in between. CDR1 is MDHEN, CDR2 SYDVKM, per germline. This CDR3 reads CAINRGSYEQYF. The CDR3 region has the DNA TGTGCCATCAATCGGGGTTCCTACGAGCAGTACTTC.